This entry lists 21 T cell receptor beta chains sequenced from one sample in a study of technical replicates of blood from four donors (dated by TCRdb to 2017 to 2019). Library construction relied on the immunoSEQ multiplex PCR assay. The immuneACCESS repertoire file appears here via TCRdb, limited to in-frame rearrangements. These files lack a portion of the clones; in checked studies, under half of the deficit traces to unresolved V genes, and the cause of the others is not known. For this sample there are about 73,000 clones; 90% appear just once. Clones ranked in the top ten supply approximately 5% of the sample. The sequenced material came from PBMCs. The receptors shown here come from a human donor in good health. Some clones in this sample may be carry-over from other donors' samples.

The rearrangement uses TRBV7-2 and TRBJ2-1, with TRBD2 as a possible D gene (6 bases). CDR1 SGHTA and CDR2 FQGNSA come from the germline V gene. Trimming left V 3 bases short and J 5 bases short, with 11 bases between. The CDR3 extends over 14 amino acids. CDR3 in amino acids: CASSFSGFNNEQFF. CDR3 in DNA: TGTGCCAGCAGCTTTAGCGGATTTAACAATGAGCAGTTCTTC.

This chain links TRBV2 with TRBJ2-7, with D perhaps TRBD1 (5 bases). CDR1 is SNHLY, CDR2 FYNNEI, per germline. V was cut by 6 bases and J by 1 base, with 10 bases left in between. This CDR3 spans 13 amino acids. This CDR3 reads CASRTDGSYEQYF. The DNA for the CDR3 is TGTGCCAGCAGGACAGACGGGTCCTACGAGCAGTACTTC. Full variable domain (outside the CDR3, taken from reference TRBV2 and TRBJ2-7): EPEVTQTPSHQVTQMGQEVILRCVPISNHLYFYWYRQILGQKVEFLVSFYNNEISEKSEIFDDQFSVERPDGSNFTLKIRSTKLEDSAMYFCASRTDGSYEQYFGPGTRLTVT.

The genes are TRBV7-2 and TRBJ1-2, with 7 bases lining up with TRBD1. Germline CDR1 reads SGHTA; CDR2 reads FQGNSA. The J segment lost 3 bases and the V segment lost 4 bases, leaving 8 bases of the junction unmatched. CDR3 length equals 15 residues. The CDR3 is CASSSPTTGYYGYTF. The CDR3 DNA reads TGTGCCAGCAGCTCTCCGACGACAGGGTACTATGGCTACACCTTC.

The chain uses TRBV30 and TRBJ1-6; TRBD1 agrees at 8 bases. Germline-derived CDR1 and CDR2 are GTSNPN and SVGIG (reference sequence). The CDR3 covers 15 residues. V gave up 5 bases and J gave up 5 bases; unmatched junction bases: 8. Here the CDR3 DNA reads TGTGCCTGGGCGAGGAGACAGGGGAATAATTCACCCCTCCACTTT. It specifies CAWARRQGNNSPLHF. The variable domain in full, with the rest retrieved from reference TRBV30 and TRBJ1-6, is SQTIHQWPATLVQPVGSPLSLECTVEGTSNPNLYWYRQAAGRGLQLLFYSVGIGQISSEVPQNLSASRPQDRQFILSSKKLLLSDSGFYLCAWARRQGNNSPLHFGNGTRLTVT.

The chain employs TRBV5-1 and TRBJ1-6; 9 bases match TRBD1. The V and J ends lost 4 bases and 9 bases, in that order; junction bases with no gene match: 5. This CDR3 comprises 14 residues. From germline, CDR1 is SGHRS and CDR2 YFSETQ. CDR3 bases: TGCGCCAGCAGCCAGGGACAGGGAAGTTCACCCCTCCACTTT. This encodes CASSQGQGSSPLHF.

This chain's CDR3 is CASSPHLAGGYEQYF. CDR3 nucleotides: TGTGCCAGCAGCCCACACCTAGCGGGAGGGTACGAGCAGTACTTC. This chain uses TRBV7-2 with TRBJ2-7; TRBD2 matches 12 bases. This CDR3 has 15 residues. J lost 4 bases, V lost 5 bases, and 6 bases had no gene match. Germline lookup yields CDR1 SGHTA and CDR2 FQGNSA.

This rearrangement joins TRBV6-4 to TRBJ2-1; 10 bases are a match to TRBD1. This CDR3 has 15 amino acids. Germline V gene data show CDR1 as MRHNA and CDR2 as SNTAGT. J was trimmed by 9 bases and V by 4 bases; bases with no gene match: 9. The CDR3 DNA is TGTGCCAGCAGTGGGGGACAGGGGCCCGACCTTGAGCAGTTCTTC. Residues: CASSGGQGPDLEQFF.

The sample holds one count of this clone. J is TRBJ2-7 and V is TRBV30; D gene ambiguous. The CDR3 has 11 residues. V lost 3 bases, J lost 6 bases, and 9 bases lay in between. The germline CDR1 and CDR2 sequences are GTSNPN and SVGIG (reference sequence). The CDR3 reads CAWSKSGEQYF. DNA of the CDR3: TGTGCCTGGAGCAAGAGTGGCGAGCAGTACTTC.

The chain combines TRBV29-1 with TRBJ1-2, with TRBD1 as a possible D gene (5 bases). CDR1 and CDR2 (germline): SQVTM, ANQGSEA. Trimming removed 8 bases at V and 8 bases at J, with 15 bases between. This CDR3 contains 11 residues. The CDR3 spells CSSQEGPGYTF. The CDR3 DNA is TGCAGCAGTCAGGAGGGGCCCGGCTACACCTTC.

The chain combines TRBV5-4 with TRBJ2-5, with TRBD1 matching 7 bases. CDR3 length: 14 amino acids. The germline V gene encodes CDR1 SGHNT and CDR2 YYREEE (reference sequence). Trimming took 4 bases from V and 5 from J; bases not matched to a gene: 8. CDR3 DNA: TGTGCCAGCAGCCCGCGGACAGGACAGGAGACCCAGTACTTC. It codes for CASSPRTGQETQYF.

The rearrangement joins TRBV5-1 to TRBJ2-1; TRBD1 matches at 7 bases. This CDR3 contains 16 residues. V gave up 3 bases and J gave up 0 bases; unmatched junction bases: 6. Germline V gene lookup returns CDR1 SGHRS and CDR2 YFSETQ. The CDR3 coding sequence is TGCGCCAGCAGCTCAAGGACAGGCGGCTCCTACAATGAGCAGTTCTTC. It yields the protein CASSSRTGGSYNEQFF.

CDR3 sequence: CASSPGNSGTDTQYF. In DNA, the CDR3 is TGTGCCAGCAGCCCCGGGAATAGCGGCACAGATACGCAGTATTTT. The chain has TRBV7-3 and TRBJ2-3; weak D call: TRBD2 (5 bases). CDR3 length: 15 residues. V was shortened by 5 bases and J by 1 base, with 13 bases between the two germline ends. The germline V gene encodes CDR1 SGHTA and CDR2 FQGTGA.

The chain couples TRBV4-3 to TRBJ2-3; 10 bases map to TRBD2. Trimming removed 1 base from V and 1 base from J; junction bases left unmatched: 11. Per germline, CDR1 LGHNA and CDR2 YSLEER. The CDR3 sequence is 19 residues long. The CDR3 DNA is TGCGCCAGCAGCCAAGTTTGGGGCCAGCGGGAGGGAGGCACAGATACGCAGTATTTT. It yields the protein CASSQVWGQREGGTDTQYF.

The rearrangement uses TRBV9 and TRBJ2-5, with D uncertain. V lost 4 bases and J 1 base, leaving 8 bases between the germline ends. There are 13 residues in the CDR3. CDR1 is SGDLS and CDR2 is YYNGEE in the germline V gene. The CDR3: CASSTRGQETQYF. CDR3 DNA sequence: TGTGCCAGCAGCACCCGAGGCCAAGAGACCCAGTACTTC.

In regard to this clone: At the DNA level, this CDR3 is encoded by other sequences in the same sample as well. This rearrangement joins TRBV7-3 to TRBJ2-2; no clear D. The CDR3 totals 14 residues. Trimming cost V 1 base and J 2 bases, with 5 bases left between them. Germline V gives CDR1 SGHTA, CDR2 FQGTGA. CDR3 in amino acids: CASSLIQNTGELFF. The CDR3 coding sequence is TGTGCCAGCAGCTTAATACAAAACACCGGGGAGCTGTTTTTT.

The gene calls are TRBV6-5 and TRBJ2-3; 8 positions agree with TRBD2. CDR3 length: 14 amino acids. CDR1 MNHEY and CDR2 SVGAGI come from the germline V gene. The ends lost 4 bases at V and 5 bases at J; junction bases unmatched: 5. The CDR3: CASSSGGPGDTQYF. CDR3 nucleotide sequence: TGTGCCAGCAGTTCGGGGGGGCCAGGAGATACGCAGTATTTT.

This chain uses TRBV7-9 with TRBJ1-5; D not certain. Germline assignment: CDR1 SEHNR and CDR2 FQNEAQ (reference sequence). This CDR3 region has 17 residues. Trimming took off 1 base at V and 0 bases at J, with 13 bases between the two ends. The CDR3 loop reads CASSLVAGMNSNQPQHF. In DNA, the CDR3 is TGTGCCAGCAGCTTAGTTGCGGGGATGAATAGCAATCAGCCCCAGCATTTT.

V gene TRBV7-2 combines with J gene TRBJ1-4, with D tentatively TRBD1 (5 bases). Trimming left V 2 bases short and J 8 bases short, with 12 bases between. Looked up from germline, CDR1 is SGHTA and CDR2 is FQGNSA. The CDR3 has 14 residues. As DNA, the CDR3 is TGTGCCAGCAGCTTATCGGGGGGACGCGAAAAACTGTTTTTT. It encodes CASSLSGGREKLFF. Filled out from reference TRBV7-2 and TRBJ1-4, the complete variable domain reads GAGVSQSPSNKVTEKGKDVELRCDPISGHTALYWYRQSLGQGLEFLIYFQGNSAPDKSGLPSDRFSAERTGGSVSTLTIQRTQQEDSAVYLCASSLSGGREKLFFGSGTQLSVL.

This chain connects TRBV4-3 to TRBJ2-1; D may be TRBD1 (5 bases). CDR3 length: 13 residues. Germline lookup yields CDR1 LGHNA and CDR2 YSLEER. The V and J ends lost 0 bases and 14 bases respectively, with 14 bases between them. The CDR3 bases are TGCGCCAGCAGCCAAGAAAGGGGCGTGGGTGAGTTCTTC. This codes for CASSQERGVGEFF.

The rearrangement links TRBV2 to TRBJ2-7; no definite D call. Trimming removed 2 bases from V and 4 bases from J, with 15 bases in between. The CDR3 runs to 15 residues. CDR1 and CDR2 from the germline V gene are SNHLY and FYNNEI. The CDR3 DNA sequence: TGTGCCAGCAGTGAAAGATTTTTGGGCAGGTACGAGCAGTACTTC. It codes for CASSERFLGRYEQYF.

This clone was seen once. The V call is TRBV19, the J call TRBJ1-1, with 9 bases that match TRBD1. Germline V gene lookup returns CDR1 LNHDA and CDR2 SQIVND (reference sequence). The V gene end was trimmed by 5 bases and the J gene end by 10 bases; junction bases not matched to a gene: 14. The CDR3 covers 15 residues. This CDR3 is CASSYTGGVSSGAFF. For the CDR3, the DNA is TGTGCCAGTAGTTACACAGGGGGCGTCTCAAGTGGAGCTTTCTTT.